This T cell receptor beta chain was documented in a study of regulatory T cells in long-lasting Graves disease. Arm-PCR of CDR3 regions and iRepertoire HTBI primers were used to build TCR beta libraries. TCRdb reprocessed the multiplex PCR reads via MiXCR and lists one record per CDR3 protein. Found here are about 420,000 distinct CDR3 sequences, 16% of them singletons; the top ten hold about 25%. Time point of the sample: newly diagnosed GD, antithyroid drugs for less than 3 months. PBMC RNA served as the TCR library source. These data are also associated with another study on T cells in Graves' hyperthyroidism and ophthalmopathy. From that second work: Stability of Graves' hyperthyroidism was defined as absent ophthalmopathy progression within 18 months. The HTBI primer set served for first-round RT-PCR of the TCR CDR3.

The input for sequencing was peripheral blood mononuclear cells (PBMCs), taken at new diagnosis, from a patient treated with antithyroid drugs. The source is a woman aged 18-29 years with Graves disease.

CDR3 DNA: TGTGCCAGCAGTTACGGGGGGCAGGGGGGTTTAGGGCCTGAAGCTTTCTTT. Protein product: CASSYGGQGGLGPEAFF. V gene TRBV6-2 or TRBV6-3 combines with J gene TRBJ1-1; 7 nucleotides match TRBD1. Germline lookup yields CDR1 MNHEY and CDR2 SVGEGT. V lost 2 bases, J lost 6 bases, and 15 bases stayed unmatched. CDR3 length: 17 residues.